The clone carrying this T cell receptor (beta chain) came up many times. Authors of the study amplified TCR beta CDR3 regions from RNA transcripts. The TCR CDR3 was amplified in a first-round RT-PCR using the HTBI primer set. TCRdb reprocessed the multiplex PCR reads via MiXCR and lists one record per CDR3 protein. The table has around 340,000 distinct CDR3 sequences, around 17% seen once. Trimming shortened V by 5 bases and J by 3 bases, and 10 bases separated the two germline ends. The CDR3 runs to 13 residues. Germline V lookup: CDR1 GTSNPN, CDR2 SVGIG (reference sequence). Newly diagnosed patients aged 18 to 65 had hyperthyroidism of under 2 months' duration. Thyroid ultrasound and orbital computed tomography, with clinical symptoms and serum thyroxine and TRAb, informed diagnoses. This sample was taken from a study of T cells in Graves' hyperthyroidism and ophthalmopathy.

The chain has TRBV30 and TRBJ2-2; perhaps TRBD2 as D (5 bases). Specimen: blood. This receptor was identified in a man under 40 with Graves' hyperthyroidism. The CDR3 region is CAWSGGDTGELFF. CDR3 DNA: TGTGCCTGGTCCGGAGGTGACACCGGGGAGCTGTTTTTT.